This entry describes one T cell receptor beta chain. Its antigen is unknown. This sample is part of a study of T cell responses to AZD1222 COVID-19 vaccine. Study-level information: Second-dose groups at about 4 or about 12 weeks were pooled. Whole-study results and caveats: Repertoire sampling was restricted to post-peak T cell response timepoints. Seropositivity was recorded at baseline in only 5 or 6 AZD1222 recipients. White British people made up most donors, females outnumbered males, and clonal diversity was possibly underestimated.

Generated by immunoSEQ multiplex PCR, the TCRdb table keeps only in-frame clones and is missing some. The sample holds under 150,000 clones; about 94% are singletons and the top ten take 5% to 7%. CDR1 is MDHEN, CDR2 SYDVKM, per germline. The CDR3 is 12 residues long. V lost 5 bases to trimming and J lost 8 bases, with 10 bases between them. The source was peripheral blood, collected on day 0 of AZD1222 vaccination. The TCR originated in an adult in good health. The chain combines TRBV28 with TRBJ2-1, with D perhaps TRBD1 (6 bases). CDR3 amino acids: CASSAYRDEQFF. The CDR3 bases are TGTGCCAGCAGTGCCTACAGGGATGAGCAGTTCTTC.